This TCR beta chain derives from a study of T-cell memory formation after mild COVID-19. MiXCR was run by TCRdb on the 5' RACE reads, yielding one entry per CDR3 protein. The table shows 150,000 or so distinct CDR3 sequences, with approximately 25% occurring only once. General study points: Researchers report contracting CD4+ clones mostly in CM and EM, with CD8+ clones in EMRA.

Note on this clonotype: Its antigen remains unidentified.

This TCR derives from an adult woman who had mild COVID-19 (a few samples of this study predate the infection). Cell type and time point are not known. Sequenced: PBMCs or a T cell subset sorted from them (not recorded which).

The CDR3 loop reads CSASVRGSSYEQYF. Here the CDR3 DNA reads TGCAGTGCCTCCGTCCGGGGGAGCTCCTACGAGCAGTACTTC. V and J are TRBV20-1 and TRBJ2-7, with D possibly matching TRBD2 (6 bases). Trimming took off 6 bases at V and 0 bases at J, with 15 bases between the two ends. This CDR3 is 14 amino acids long. Germline CDR1 DFQATT, CDR2 SNEGSKA (reference sequence).